A selection of T cell receptor beta chains follows, all from one sample in a study of Ad26.COV2.S vaccination and SARS-CoV-2 variants. This table comes from immunoSEQ multiplex PCR, and its TCRdb copy is limited to in-frame clones, with some not included. The sample has about 410,000 clones; about nine tenths are singletons. This material consisted of peripheral blood, taken in a trial of Ad26.COV2.S vaccine versus placebo. Receptors were obtained from a person aged 18-60 years who received the Ad26.COV2.S COVID-19 vaccine or a placebo. Both conserved end residues are trimmed from each CDR3. The order of the fields is J gene, V gene, CDR3 protein.

TRBJ2-7 | TRBV7-9 | ASSQQSDYEQY
TRBJ1-4 | TRBV20-1 | SARSVGKLF
TRBJ2-7 | TRBV2 | ASLWTRSYEQY
TRBJ2-5 | TRBV6-5 | ASSYSTGSQETQY
TRBJ2-2 | TRBV28 | ASTAAGAGELF
TRBJ2-1 | TRBV29-1 | SVDRVGREQQF
TRBJ2-5 | TRBV15 | ATSLIQDTLYQETQY
TRBJ2-5 | TRBV5-1 | ASSSSSSGEPGGTQY
TRBJ1-5 | TRBV4-1 | ASSQDFAVGQPQH
TRBJ2-1 | TRBV11-2 | ASSSLTSGARSSYNEQF
TRBJ1-1 | TRBV28 | ASRPKGRQNTEAF
TRBJ2-3 | TRBV24-1 | ATSDSGITDTQY
TRBJ2-7 | TRBV7-9 | ASSLGPGRYEQY
TRBJ2-2 | TRBV28 | ATLTGVRPQGREELF
TRBJ2-7 | TRBV24-1 | ATSGPGLAGGGYEQY
TRBJ1-2 | TRBV10-1 | ASSKDRDDVYGYT
TRBJ1-1 | TRBV9 | ASSVERGTEAF
TRBJ2-3 | TRBV19 | ASSRQGPPDTQY
TRBJ2-2 | TRBV6-2/TRBV6-3 | ASSWTAYTGELF
TRBJ2-7 | TRBV5-7 | ASRKEKPHEQY
TRBJ1-2 | TRBV6-1 | ASSEWAIPLTGYT
TRBJ2-1 | TRBV3-1/TRBV3-2 | ASSQDLTGRNEQF
TRBJ2-2 | TRBV6-6 | ASSYSLQSPGELF
TRBJ1-3 | TRBV5-6 | ASSLAWGGGAGNTIY